This T cell receptor (beta chain) was retrieved from a study of blood T cells in healthy people across ages. V lost 5 bases and J lost 6; bases outside the gene matches: 4. The CDR3 is made up of 15 amino acids. The germline gives CDR1 MNHEY, CDR2 SVGAGI. Study results and caveats: CMV status of donors was not determined, possibly confounding expanded clonotype changes. It was found that TCR beta diversity correlated strongly with the percentage of naive T cells.

Healthy Russian Caucasian donors spanned ages about 6 to 90 years. Notes on this clonotype: Its matching antigen is unknown. Given a much more abundant clone one base away, this may be a read error. This is likely a read error, given that the CDR3 carries no conserved phenylalanine or tryptophan at its end.

A second PCR, run for roughly 7 to 12 cycles, used a sample-barcoded 5' primer plus a J-beta primer mix. From the 5' RACE reads, TCRdb called clonotypes with MiXCR, one entry per CDR3 protein. The table records roughly 1.5 million distinct CDR3 sequences, around 40% of them present only once. The clonotype comes from a woman under 30 in good health. The gene calls are TRBV6-5 and TRBJ2-3, with 14 bases that match TRBD2. The sequencing sample was made of blood. The CDR3 protein is CASSTTSGGADTQYL. CDR3 DNA: TGTGCCAGCAGTACGACTAGCGGGGGGGCGGATACGCAGTATCTT.